The next 30 T cell receptor beta chains were all read from a single sample in a study of regulatory dendritic cells for organ transplantation. Sequencing was performed with immunoSEQ multiplex PCR; in TCRdb, only in-frame clones are kept and a portion is missing. The sample includes under 45,000 clones, about 89% of them seen just once. The sequencing input was naive CD4+ T cells from blood. As to subset: CD45RA+ naive T cells. Source of these receptors: a human donor in good health.

The chain combines TRBV5-5 with TRBJ1-4, with 7 positions matching TRBD1. CDR1 SGHKS and CDR2 YYEKEE come from the germline V gene (reference sequence). CDR3 length: 17 residues. J was trimmed by 0 bases and V by 4 bases; bases with no gene match: 9. The CDR3 sequence is CASSTANRGATNEKLFF. Here the CDR3 DNA reads TGTGCCAGCAGCACGGCGAACAGGGGCGCAACTAATGAAAAACTGTTTTTT. Full variable domain (outside the CDR3, taken from reference TRBV5-5 and TRBJ1-4): DAGVTQSPTHLIKTRGQQVTLRCSPISGHKSVSWYQQVLGQGPQFIFQYYEKEERGRGNFPDRFSARQFPNYSSELNVNALLLGDSALYLCASSTANRGATNEKLFFGSGTQLSVL.

This clone showed up just once. This chain uses TRBV11-2 with TRBJ2-7, with a possible D match to TRBD1 (6 bases). Trimming cost V 1 base and J 4 bases, with 17 bases left between them. The CDR3 is 16 amino acids. Per the germline V gene, CDR1 is SGHAT and CDR2 is FQNNGV. CDR3 sequence: CASSLGGRGGSYEQYF. The CDR3 region has the DNA TGTGCCAGCAGCTTAGGTGGCCGAGGGGGTTCGTACGAGCAGTACTTC.

The CDR3 nucleotides read TGCGCCAGCAGCTCCAGGGAGGGTTATGACGGGGAGCTGTTTTTT. Amino acid sequence: CASSSREGYDGELFF. The chain employs TRBV5-1 and TRBJ2-2, with 7 nucleotides matching TRBD2. CDR1 is SGHRS, CDR2 YFSETQ, per germline. V lost 3 bases to trimming and J lost 7 bases; unmatched junction nucleotides: 9. The CDR3 runs to 15 residues.

J is TRBJ1-1 and V is TRBV11-2; D ambiguous. Germline V CDR1 and CDR2: SGHAT, FQNNGV. This CDR3 region has 15 residues. V dropped 1 base and J dropped 4 bases, with 13 bases sitting between them. Here the CDR3 DNA reads TGTGCCAGCAGCTTAGTAGCGCAACCGGGCACTGAAGCTTTCTTT. The encoded protein is CASSLVAQPGTEAFF.

This chain joins TRBV10-3 and TRBJ2-3; TRBD2 matches at 8 bases. Trimming took 8 bases from V and 1 from J; bases not matched to a gene: 8. CDR1 is ENHRY, CDR2 SYGVKD, per germline. The length of the CDR3 is 15 residues. The CDR3 sequence is CAIGRGGAGTDTQYF. In DNA form, the CDR3 reads TGTGCCATCGGCCGGGGGGGCGCGGGCACAGATACGCAGTATTTT.

V and J are TRBV29-1 and TRBJ1-4; TRBD1 matches 9 bases. The germline gives CDR1 SQVTM, CDR2 ANQGSEA. The CDR3 runs to 12 residues. The V segment lost 7 bases and the J segment 8 bases; nucleotides outside the gene matches: 5. The CDR3: CSATGGEEKLFF. The CDR3 region has the DNA TGCAGCGCGACAGGGGGTGAAGAAAAACTGTTTTTT. The full variable domain, in which reference TRBV29-1 and TRBJ1-4 provide the parts outside the CDR3, is SAVISQKPSRDICQRGTSLTIQCQVDSQVTMMFWYRQQPGQSLTLIATANQGSEATYESGFVIDKFPISRPNLTFSTLTVSNMSPEDSSIYLCSATGGEEKLFFGSGTQLSVL.

The V call is TRBV10-3, the J call TRBJ2-5; tentatively, D is TRBD1 or TRBD2 (5 bases each). CDR1 is ENHRY, CDR2 SYGVKD, per germline. The CDR3 runs 14 residues. V gave up 0 bases and J gave up 4 bases, with 9 bases separating them. For the CDR3, the DNA is TGTGCCATCAGTGAGTCGGGGGTAAGAGAGACCCAGTACTTC. Residues: CAISESGVRETQYF.

V is TRBV7-2 and J is TRBJ1-1; the match to TRBD1 covers 10 bases. Germline V gene data show CDR1 as SGHTA and CDR2 as FQGNSA. J lost 0 bases, V lost 4 bases, and 8 bases had no gene match. The length of the CDR3 is 17 residues. The CDR3 DNA reads TGTGCCAGCAGCTCGACATTGACAGGGGGCTTGAACACTGAAGCTTTCTTT. It encodes CASSSTLTGGLNTEAFF.

The chain has TRBV6-5 and TRBJ1-5; 8 nucleotides agree with TRBD1. CDR3 length: 14 residues. Germline lookup yields CDR1 MNHEY and CDR2 SVGAGI. J was trimmed by 5 bases and V by 5 bases; bases with no gene match: 5. CDR3 residues: CASSTQQGDQPQHF. The CDR3 DNA reads TGTGCCAGCAGTACCCAACAGGGGGATCAGCCCCAGCATTTT.

V gene TRBV9 combines with J gene TRBJ1-4; 7 nucleotides line up with TRBD1. Unmatched junction bases numbered 6, after V lost 2 bases and J lost 8 bases. The CDR3 spans 14 residues. Per the germline V gene, CDR1 is SGDLS and CDR2 is YYNGEE. DNA for the CDR3: TGTGCCAGCAGCGTGACAGGGCTTCGGGAAAAACTGTTTTTT. The encoded protein is CASSVTGLREKLFF. The entire variable domain, with the rest obtained from reference TRBV9 and TRBJ1-4, is as follows: DSGVTQTPKHLITATGQRVTLRCSPRSGDLSVYWYQQSLDQGLQFLIQYYNGEERAKGNILERFSAQQFPDLHSELNLSSLELGDSALYFCASSVTGLREKLFFGSGTQLSVL.

This sequence joins TRBV7-2 and TRBJ2-4; 8 bases line up with TRBD1. CDR1 and CDR2 (germline): SGHTA, FQGNSA. The CDR3 sequence is 17 residues long. The J segment lost 0 bases and the V segment lost 1 base, leaving 5 bases of the junction unmatched. In DNA form, the CDR3 reads TGTGCCAGCAGCTTAGGTACAGGGGGTAAAGCCAAAAACATTCAGTACTTC. It is translated as CASSLGTGGKAKNIQYF.

This chain connects TRBV4-3 to TRBJ1-3; no reliable D call. This CDR3 spans 17 amino acids. Trimming took 0 bases from V and 0 from J, leaving 12 bases between them. CDR1 and CDR2 from the germline V gene are LGHNA and YSLEER. DNA of the CDR3: TGCGCCAGCAGCCAAGATTACCCGTTTAGCTCTGGAAACACCATATATTTT. Residues: CASSQDYPFSSGNTIYF.

CDR3 residues: CASSPSSAETQYF. Written as DNA, the CDR3 is TGTGCCAGCAGCCCCAGTTCGGCCGAGACCCAGTACTTC. This chain links TRBV7-3 with TRBJ2-5; D is undetermined. Germline CDR1 is SGHTA and CDR2 is FQGTGA. V was cut by 5 bases and J by 5 bases, with 12 bases left in between. CDR3 length equals 13 residues. Complete variable domain (other parts from reference TRBV7-3 and TRBJ2-5): GAGVSQTPSNKVTEKGKYVELRCDPISGHTALYWYRQSLGQGPEFLIYFQGTGAADDSGLPNDRFFAVRPEGSVSTLKIQRTERGDSAVYLCASSPSSAETQYFGPGTRLLVL.

This clone was observed a handful of times. This sequence joins TRBV2 and TRBJ1-5; D is unclear. CDR3 length: 17 residues. Trimming cost V 3 bases and J 0 bases, with 15 bases left between them. Germline V gene data show CDR1 as SNHLY and CDR2 as FYNNEI. The CDR3 nucleotides are TGTGCCAGCAGTGATTTTATCCAGTTCCTTAGCAATCAGCCCCAGCATTTT. Its protein product is CASSDFIQFLSNQPQHF.

A note on this clone: The sample holds other DNA sequences that translate to the same CDR3. The rearrangement links TRBV5-4 to TRBJ2-7; 10 positions match TRBD1. Per the germline V gene, CDR1 is SGHNT and CDR2 is YYREEE (reference sequence). The CDR3 loop spans 15 amino acids. Unmatched junction bases numbered 7, after V lost 2 bases and J lost 5 bases. The CDR3 DNA is TGTGCCAGCAGCTTTCCGGGACAGGGGCCGGACGAGCAGTACTTC. This codes for CASSFPGQGPDEQYF.

The chain carries TRBV6-5 and TRBJ1-3; no firm D call. The germline CDR1 and CDR2 sequences are MNHEY and SVGAGI. This CDR3 spans 13 amino acids. The germline V and J ends were trimmed by 7 bases and 5 bases, with 12 bases remaining between them. CDR3 sequence reads: CASTLGGRNTIYF. The CDR3, as DNA: TGTGCCAGCACCCTAGGAGGAAGAAACACCATATATTTT.

The chain recombines TRBV6-5 with TRBJ2-7; 7 bases are shared with TRBD1. With 0 bases clipped from V and 3 bases from J, the junction kept 8 bases outside the gene matches. The CDR3 spans 16 residues. Germline V gene sequence: CDR1 MNHEY, CDR2 SVGAGI. This CDR3 is CASSYSAATGNYEQYF. The CDR3 nucleotides are TGTGCCAGCAGTTACTCGGCAGCGACAGGGAACTACGAGCAGTACTTC.

J is TRBJ2-1 and V is TRBV2, with a tentative D call TRBD1 (5 bases). CDR3 length: 14 residues. Germline CDR1 and CDR2: SNHLY and FYNNEI. V dropped 4 bases and J dropped 7 bases, with 14 bases sitting between them. CDR3 in amino acids: CASSVQTGQNEQFF. The CDR3 coding sequence is TGTGCCAGCAGTGTCCAAACAGGTCAAAATGAGCAGTTCTTC.

The chain couples TRBV5-5 to TRBJ2-1; 11 nucleotides align to TRBD2. The CDR3 is 16 amino acids. J was trimmed by 7 bases and V by 4 bases; bases with no gene match: 10. Germline assignment: CDR1 SGHKS and CDR2 YYEKEE (reference sequence). The CDR3 coding sequence is TGTGCCAGCAGCAAACTAGCGGGAGCGGTCCCGAATGAGCAGTTCTTC. Translated: CASSKLAGAVPNEQFF.

Here the CDR3 reads CASSFLAGGLYEQFF. CDR3 coding DNA: TGTGCCAGCAGCTTCCTAGCGGGGGGGCTGTATGAGCAGTTCTTC. The rearrangement links TRBV5-6 to TRBJ2-1; 12 nucleotides align to TRBD2. V lost 2 bases, J lost 8 bases, and 5 bases stayed unmatched. CDR1 and CDR2 from the germline V gene are SGHDT and YYEEEE. The length of the CDR3 is 15 residues.

This sequence joins TRBV7-9 and TRBJ2-7; 8 nucleotides match TRBD1. V trimming: 5 bases; J trimming: 1 base; junction bases outside the gene matches: 7. Germline V CDR1 and CDR2: SEHNR, FQNEAQ (reference sequence). The CDR3 sequence is 15 residues long. The CDR3 DNA follows: TGTGCCAGCAGCGCGCCGGACAGGGCATCCTACGAGCAGTACTTC. Its translation: CASSAPDRASYEQYF.

The chain is built from TRBV7-6 and TRBJ2-3; 16 bases line up with TRBD2. CDR3 length equals 18 residues. Germline CDR1 SGHVS, CDR2 FNYEAQ. The V gene end was trimmed by 5 bases and the J gene end by 3 bases; junction bases not matched to a gene: 8. DNA of the CDR3: TGTGCCAGCAGCCCCTGGGGACTAGCGGGAGGGGAAACAGATACGCAGTATTTT. It specifies CASSPWGLAGGETDTQYF.

The CDR3 here is CATSRGIRDRGLHEQYF. The CDR3, as DNA: TGTGCCACCAGCAGAGGCATCCGGGACAGGGGATTGCACGAGCAGTACTTC. This sequence joins TRBV15 and TRBJ2-7, with 10 nucleotides matching TRBD1. CDR3 length: 17 amino acids. Trimming cost V 1 base and J 5 bases; bases outside gene matches: 11. Per the germline V gene, CDR1 is LNHNV and CDR2 is YYDKDF (reference sequence).

V gene TRBV18 combines with J gene TRBJ2-4, with 8 bases aligning to TRBD1. J lost 11 bases, V lost 3 bases, and 12 bases had no gene match. The CDR3 contains 15 residues. Germline CDR1 reads KGHSH; CDR2 reads LQKENI. The CDR3 nucleotides are TGTGCCAGCTCACCCAAACAGGGGGTGCCCCTCTTTCAGTACTTC. Its translation: CASSPKQGVPLFQYF.

The V call is TRBV9, the J call TRBJ2-5, with 8 bases fitting TRBD2. The CDR3 is 15 residues long. J was trimmed by 1 base and V by 7 bases; bases with no gene match: 9. CDR1 and CDR2 from the germline V gene are SGDLS and YYNGEE. CDR3 bases: TGTGCCAGCGGAGAACTAGCGGAGTTCCAAGAGACCCAGTACTTC. It translates to CASGELAEFQETQYF.

This clone has just a few counts. This chain links TRBV6-1 with TRBJ1-2; D unclear. This CDR3 has 10 residues. Germline CDR1 MNHNS, CDR2 SASEGT. Trimming left V 6 bases short and J 5 bases short, with 4 bases between. The CDR3 loop reads CASSRYGYTF. CDR3 nucleotide sequence: TGTGCCAGCAGCCGTTATGGCTACACCTTC.

The rearrangement links TRBV7-3 to TRBJ2-5; D possibly uses TRBD1 or TRBD2 (5 bases each). Germline V gene sequence: CDR1 SGHTA, CDR2 FQGTGA. The CDR3 extends over 13 amino acids. V dropped 0 bases and J dropped 5 bases, with 7 bases sitting between them. The CDR3 DNA is TGTGCCAGCAGCTTAACAGGGGACGAGACCCAGTACTTC. Its translation is CASSLTGDETQYF.

In this sample, this clone turned up a few times. The V call is TRBV19, the J call TRBJ1-1; perhaps TRBD1 as D (5 bases). Per germline, CDR1 LNHDA and CDR2 SQIVND (reference sequence). CDR3 length: 14 residues. The ends were cut back, 8 bases at V and 0 bases at J, with 13 bases in the middle. CDR3 sequence (DNA): TGTGCCAGTGTAGCAGGGACCTTGAACACTGAAGCTTTCTTT. Translated: CASVAGTLNTEAFF.

V is TRBV6-6 and J is TRBJ1-5, with 8 bases aligning to TRBD1. CDR1 is MNHNY, CDR2 SVGAGI, per germline (reference sequence). The CDR3 contains 15 residues. V trimming: 6 bases; J trimming: 6 bases; junction bases outside the gene matches: 10. CDR3 region: CASSPHSTGAQPQHF. The CDR3 nucleotides are TGTGCCAGCAGCCCCCATTCGACAGGGGCTCAGCCCCAGCATTTT.

To note about this clone: One end of the junction does not line up with germline, which may come from a read error. The chain joins TRBV7-7 to TRBJ2-5, with TRBD1 matching 9 bases. CDR3 length: 17 amino acids. Germline CDR1 and CDR2: SSHAT and FNYEAQ (reference sequence). The CDR3 protein is CASSLFVGQGNQETQYF. The DNA for the CDR3 is TGTGCTAGCAGCTTATTCGTGGGACAGGGAAATCAAGAGACCCAGTACTTC.